The present TCR beta chain was sequenced within a study of blood T cell repertoires in COVID-19. Whole-study context: Spain, Italy and the United States supplied samples that represented acute and convalescent COVID-19. Sample material is recorded as cDNA or gDNA derived from T cells, B-cell-depleted T cells, or PBMCs.

This CDR3 contains 16 residues. Germline CDR1 and CDR2: SGHRS and YFSETQ. V shed 1 base, J shed 2 bases, and the junction held 2 bases outside the gene matches. Generated by immunoSEQ multiplex PCR, the TCRdb table keeps only in-frame clones and is missing some. The table records some 400,000 clones, about 89% of them present only once. The cohort comprised adults aged roughly 18 to 95 years residing in about 25 US areas. The sample was PBMCs or T cells enriched from blood (not recorded which). The receptor's source is a woman in her thirties or forties who had been exposed to COVID-19. The chain couples TRBV5-1 to TRBJ2-5; 13 bases fit TRBD2. CDR3 bases: TGCGCCAGCAGCTTGCAACTAGCGGGGGGGCAAGAGACCCAGTACTTC. It yields the protein CASSLQLAGGQETQYF. The full variable domain, in which reference TRBV5-1 and TRBJ2-5 provide the parts outside the CDR3, is KAGVTQTPRYLIKTRGQQVTLSCSPISGHRSVSWYQQTPGQGLQFLFEYFSETQRNKGNFPGRFSGRQFSNSRSEMNVSTLELGDSALYLCASSLQLAGGQETQYFGPGTRLLVL.